The next 27 T cell receptor beta chains were all read from a single sample in a study of beta chain features in type 1 diabetes. Sequenced material consisted of expressed TCRB transcripts (all of the isolated RNA was reverse transcribed). Some clones are missing from TCRdb's copy, which holds only in-frame ones; the method was immunoSEQ multiplex PCR. The data show 860,000 or so clones, roughly 17% seen once. The sequenced material came from naive CD4+ T cells from blood. The receptors derive from a woman between 18 and 29 years old in good health.

With regard to this clone: A far larger clone is just one base off, so this is likely a read error. Other DNA sequences of this sample code for an identical CDR3. The chain links TRBV6-6 to TRBJ2-1; no clear D gene. The V end was cut by 4 bases, the J end by 4 bases, with 2 bases between. The CDR3 is 11 residues long. Germline V gives CDR1 MNHNY, CDR2 SVGAGI (reference sequence). The CDR3 spells CASSFYNEQFF. In nucleotides, the CDR3 is TGTGCCAGCAGTTTTTACAATGAGCAGTTCTTC.

There are a few counts of this clone. This chain connects TRBV28 to TRBJ2-4; D is ambiguous. The V gene lost 6 bases and the J gene lost 5 bases, with 11 bases spanning the gap. The CDR3 contains 13 residues. In germline, CDR1 is MDHEN, CDR2 SYDVKM. The CDR3 DNA follows: TGTGCCAGCAGAACAAGTCGGGAAAACATTCAGTACTTC. As protein: CASRTSRENIQYF.

This clone was picked up a small number of times. The chain couples TRBV7-8 to TRBJ2-3; TRBD1 might be the D (6 bases). The germline CDR1 and CDR2 sequences are SGHVS and FQNEAQ. Trimming cost V 2 bases and J 2 bases, with 11 bases left between them. The CDR3 is 15 residues long. Written as DNA, the CDR3 is TGTGCCAGCAGCTTAAGGACAGACTACACAGATACGCAGTATTTT. Translation: CASSLRTDYTDTQYF. The complete variable domain, with remaining parts taken from reference TRBV7-8 and TRBJ2-3, reads GAGVSQSPRYKVAKRGQDVALRCDPISGHVSLFWYQQALGQGPEFLTYFQNEAQLDKSGLPSDRFFAERPEGSVSTLKIQRTQQEDSAVYLCASSLRTDYTDTQYFGPGTRLTVL.

This clone was observed a few times. The genes are TRBV19 and TRBJ2-2, with 11 positions matching TRBD1. J gave up 3 bases and V 6 bases, and 9 bases lay outside the gene matches. There are 17 residues in the CDR3. Germline V gene data show CDR1 as LNHDA and CDR2 as SQIVND (reference sequence). The CDR3 nucleotides are TGTGCCAGTAGCCTTAATGGACAGGGGGCGGACACCGGGGAGCTGTTTTTT. This encodes CASSLNGQGADTGELFF.

The rearrangement links TRBV6-6 to TRBJ1-2; tentative D call: TRBD1 (5 bases). Trimming pared 2 bases from V and 5 bases from J, leaving 15 bases between. CDR3 length: 15 residues. Germline V gene data show CDR1 as MNHNY and CDR2 as SVGAGI (reference sequence). CDR3 sequence: CASSYAGRAEYGYTF. CDR3 nucleotide sequence: TGTGCCAGCAGTTACGCAGGGAGGGCAGAGTATGGCTACACCTTC.

V usage is TRBV15 and J usage is TRBJ2-2; D is unresolved. Germline V gives CDR1 LNHNV, CDR2 YYDKDF (reference sequence). V was clipped by 4 bases and J by 5 bases, with 8 bases between them. The CDR3 is 13 residues long. The CDR3 sequence is CATSMGRTGELFF. CDR3 DNA: TGTGCCACCAGCATGGGCCGAACCGGGGAGCTGTTTTTT.

The chain combines TRBV4-2 with TRBJ2-7; 10 nucleotides match TRBD1. The J segment lost 1 base and the V segment lost 5 bases, leaving 2 bases of the junction unmatched. The CDR3 covers 14 residues. Germline V gives CDR1 LGHNA, CDR2 YNFKEQ. The CDR3 protein is CASSGTGASYEQYF. The CDR3 coding sequence is TGTGCCAGCAGCGGGACAGGGGCTTCCTACGAGCAGTACTTC.

V gene TRBV5-1 combines with J gene TRBJ2-1; D is ambiguous. V lost 2 bases and J 1 base, leaving 10 bases between the germline ends. The CDR3 spans 15 residues. Per the germline V gene, CDR1 is SGHRS and CDR2 is YFSETQ. Here the CDR3 reads CASSLGLNSYNEQFF. DNA of the CDR3: TGCGCCAGCAGCTTAGGTCTTAATTCCTACAATGAGCAGTTCTTC.

The chain has TRBV18 and TRBJ2-2; D call uncertain. Looked up from germline, CDR1 is KGHSH and CDR2 is LQKENI. The V and J ends lost 1 base and 1 base respectively, with 13 bases between them. The CDR3 consists of 17 residues. The CDR3 loop reads CASSPRMGLLNTGELFF. For the CDR3, the DNA is TGTGCCAGCTCACCACGGATGGGATTATTGAACACCGGGGAGCTGTTTTTT. Full variable domain (rest looked up from reference TRBV18 and TRBJ2-2): NAGVMQNPRHLVRRRGQEARLRCSPMKGHSHVYWYRQLPEEGLKFMVYLQKENIIDESGMPKERFSAEFPKEGPSILRIQQVVRGDSAAYFCASSPRMGLLNTGELFFGEGSRLTVL.

The chain joins TRBV4-3 to TRBJ2-7; D may be TRBD2 (5 bases). The J call is uncertain, as TRBJ2-1 better fits the DNA end. CDR1 and CDR2 (germline): LGHNA, YSLEER. The CDR3 is 13 amino acids. In nucleotides, the CDR3 is TGCGCCAGCAGCCACGGGGTCCTCAATGAGCAGTTCTTC. The encoded protein is CASSHGVLNEQFF.

This chain uses TRBV19 with TRBJ2-1; 8 bases match TRBD2. Germline assignment: CDR1 LNHDA and CDR2 SQIVND (reference sequence). The CDR3 extends over 14 amino acids. The V segment lost 5 bases and the J segment 6 bases; nucleotides outside the gene matches: 6. The DNA for the CDR3 is TGTGCCAGTAGTGCGGGAGGCAACCGCAATGAGCAGTTCTTC. Residues: CASSAGGNRNEQFF.

This clone showed up just a few times. The CDR3 reads CASSFMSTGELFF. CDR3 nucleotides: TGTGCCAGCAGCTTCATGAGCACCGGGGAGCTGTTTTTT. V and J are TRBV6-1 and TRBJ2-2, with D uncertain. This CDR3 spans 13 amino acids. Trimming took 6 bases from V and 4 from J, leaving 9 bases between them. Germline values: CDR1 MNHNS, CDR2 SASEGT.

In its sample, this clone was seen a few times. This chain joins TRBV29-1 and TRBJ1-2, with TRBD1 matching over 7 bases. The germline V gene has CDR1 SQVTM and CDR2 ANQGSEA. CDR3 length: 14 residues. J gave up 0 bases and V 7 bases, and 8 bases lay outside the gene matches. CDR3 protein: CSAWTGETNYGYTF. CDR3 in DNA: TGCAGCGCCTGGACAGGCGAGACTAACTATGGCTACACCTTC.

The chain employs TRBV28 and TRBJ1-1; D might be TRBD1 (5 bases). This CDR3 region has 14 residues. V gave up 2 bases and J gave up 8 bases, with 15 bases separating them. Germline values: CDR1 MDHEN, CDR2 SYDVKM. The CDR3 sequence is CASSLGGSGKEAFF. DNA for the CDR3: TGTGCCAGCAGTTTAGGGGGGTCGGGGAAGGAAGCTTTCTTT.

This clone was detected only a few times. The chain is built from TRBV28 and TRBJ2-3, with 7 bases matching TRBD1. V lost 5 bases, J lost 7 bases, and 3 bases stayed unmatched. CDR3 length: 12 residues. Germline V CDR1 and CDR2: MDHEN, SYDVKM. In DNA form, the CDR3 reads TGTGCCAGCAGTACAGGGGAAAATACGCAGTATTTT. Translated, it gives CASSTGENTQYF.

V and J are TRBV25-1 and TRBJ2-7; the match to TRBD1 covers 11 bases. Germline CDR1 reads MGHDK; CDR2 reads SYGVNS. V lost 4 bases, J lost 3 bases, and 5 bases stayed unmatched. The length of the CDR3 is 15 residues. The CDR3 protein is CASSGGQGVDYEQYF. In DNA, the CDR3 is TGTGCCAGCAGTGGGGGACAGGGGGTAGACTACGAGCAGTACTTC.

This chain joins TRBV14 and TRBJ2-5; weak D call: TRBD2 (7 bases). Per the germline V gene, CDR1 is SGHDN and CDR2 is FVKESK. This CDR3 has 15 residues. V lost 0 bases and J lost 7, with 15 bases in between. The CDR3 DNA reads as TGTGCCAGCAGCCAAGACCCGGGGGGCGTGGGGACCCAGTACTTC. Protein product: CASSQDPGGVGTQYF.

This clone was detected a few times. The chain has TRBV9 and TRBJ2-5; D is uncertain. CDR3 length equals 13 residues. Germline lookup yields CDR1 SGDLS and CDR2 YYNGEE. The germline V and J ends were trimmed by 1 base and 3 bases, with 7 bases remaining between them. The CDR3 sequence: CASSVLGEETQYF. CDR3 in DNA: TGTGCCAGCAGCGTACTTGGGGAAGAGACCCAGTACTTC. The variable domain in full, with the rest retrieved from reference TRBV9 and TRBJ2-5, is DSGVTQTPKHLITATGQRVTLRCSPRSGDLSVYWYQQSLDQGLQFLIQYYNGEERAKGNILERFSAQQFPDLHSELNLSSLELGDSALYFCASSVLGEETQYFGPGTRLLVL.

Worth noting for this clone: This specimen includes other DNA sequences encoding the same CDR3. This chain joins TRBV7-2 and TRBJ2-5; D is undetermined. Germline lookup yields CDR1 SGHTA and CDR2 FQGNSA. V was cut by 0 bases and J by 1 base, with 6 bases left in between. This CDR3 is 14 amino acids long. The CDR3 coding sequence is TGTGCCAGCAGCTTAGCAGGGTCCCAAGAGACCCAGTACTTC. Translating it yields CASSLAGSQETQYF.

The CDR3 here is CATRLAGGTDTQYF. The CDR3 nucleotides are TGCGCCACAAGACTAGCGGGGGGCACAGATACGCAGTATTTT. The rearrangement uses TRBV10-2 and TRBJ2-3, with 12 bases matching TRBD2. CDR3 length equals 14 residues. V trimming: 10 bases; J trimming: 1 base; junction bases outside the gene matches: 3. The germline gives CDR1 WSHSY, CDR2 SAAADI.

This rearrangement joins TRBV7-8 to TRBJ1-1; no definite D call. The CDR3 length is 15 residues. Trimming took 3 bases from V and 0 from J, leaving 11 bases between them. Germline loops: CDR1 SGHVS, CDR2 FQNEAQ. CDR3 loop: CASSFSRRVNTEAFF. DNA for the CDR3: TGTGCCAGCAGCTTCTCCCGACGGGTGAACACTGAAGCTTTCTTT.

This clone was counted a few times. J is TRBJ1-1 and V is TRBV6-1; D call uncertain. V dropped 4 bases and J dropped 0 bases, with 9 bases sitting between them. This CDR3 has 14 residues. CDR1 is MNHNS and CDR2 is SASEGT in the germline V gene. CDR3 amino acids: CASSGVVMNTEAFF. The DNA for the CDR3 is TGTGCCAGCAGTGGGGTCGTCATGAACACTGAAGCTTTCTTT.

This clone was found a few times. The DNA of the CDR3 is TGCGCCAGCAGCCCGGGGGACAGAGGAGCTGGCTACACCTTC. This translates into CASSPGDRGAGYTF. V is TRBV4-3 and J is TRBJ1-2; the match to TRBD1 covers 7 bases. The CDR3 runs 14 residues. With V trimmed by 4 bases and J by 7 bases, 9 bases remained unmatched. Germline V gives CDR1 LGHNA, CDR2 YSLEER.

The chain combines TRBV7-2 with TRBJ2-7; TRBD2 might be the D (6 bases). V was trimmed by 5 bases and J by 2 bases, leaving 16 bases between them. Germline-derived CDR1 and CDR2 are SGHTA and FQGNSA. The CDR3 is 15 residues long. The CDR3 spells CASSQSGSPAYEQYF. The CDR3 nucleotides read TGTGCCAGCAGCCAAAGCGGGTCACCAGCCTACGAGCAGTACTTC. The variable domain in full, completed from reference TRBV7-2 and TRBJ2-7, reads GAGVSQSPSNKVTEKGKDVELRCDPISGHTALYWYRQSLGQGLEFLIYFQGNSAPDKSGLPSDRFSAERTGGSVSTLTIQRTQQEDSAVYLCASSQSGSPAYEQYFGPGTRLTVT.

The CDR3 reads CASSISGLGTDTQYF. The CDR3 DNA is TGTGCCAGTAGTATCAGTGGGCTTGGCACAGATACGCAGTATTTT. The J gene is TRBJ2-3, the V gene TRBV19; no clear D gene. V was shortened by 3 bases and J by 1 base, with 11 bases between the two germline ends. The CDR3 loop spans 15 amino acids. Germline V gene lookup returns CDR1 LNHDA and CDR2 SQIVND (reference sequence).

In this sample, this clone turned up a few times. The chain combines TRBV18 with TRBJ1-3; D not certain. Trimming stripped 1 base from V and 0 bases from J, with 7 bases between. CDR1 and CDR2 from the germline V gene are KGHSH and LQKENI. The CDR3 has 15 residues. CDR3 amino acids: CASSPRYSSGNTIYF. For the CDR3, the DNA is TGTGCCAGCTCACCACGGTACAGCTCTGGAAACACCATATATTTT.

The chain recombines TRBV7-6 with TRBJ2-3; D may match TRBD1 or TRBD2 (6 bases each). The CDR3 runs 13 residues. V was cut by 5 bases and J by 6 bases, with 12 bases left in between. CDR1 SGHVS and CDR2 FNYEAQ come from the germline V gene. The chain's CDR3 is CASSGGGKDTQYF. The CDR3 DNA sequence: TGTGCCAGCAGCGGAGGGGGGAAGGATACGCAGTATTTT.